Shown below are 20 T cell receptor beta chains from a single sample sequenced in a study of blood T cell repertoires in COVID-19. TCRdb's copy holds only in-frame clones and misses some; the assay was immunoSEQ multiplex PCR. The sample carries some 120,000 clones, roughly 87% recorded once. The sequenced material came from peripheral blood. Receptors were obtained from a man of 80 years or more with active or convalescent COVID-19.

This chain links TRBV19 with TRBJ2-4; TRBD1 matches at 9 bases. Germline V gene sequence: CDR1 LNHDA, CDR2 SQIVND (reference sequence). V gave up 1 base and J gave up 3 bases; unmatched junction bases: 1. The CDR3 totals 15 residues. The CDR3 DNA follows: TGTGCCAGTAGTATAGCGGGACAGGGCAAAAACATTCAGTACTTC. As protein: CASSIAGQGKNIQYF.

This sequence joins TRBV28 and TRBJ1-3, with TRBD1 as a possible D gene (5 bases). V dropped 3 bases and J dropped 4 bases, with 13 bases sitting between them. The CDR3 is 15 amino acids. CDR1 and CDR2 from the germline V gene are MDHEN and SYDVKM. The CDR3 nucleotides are TGTGCCAGCAGTTTTCATGGGGGGAGCGGAAACACCATATATTTT. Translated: CASSFHGGSGNTIYF.

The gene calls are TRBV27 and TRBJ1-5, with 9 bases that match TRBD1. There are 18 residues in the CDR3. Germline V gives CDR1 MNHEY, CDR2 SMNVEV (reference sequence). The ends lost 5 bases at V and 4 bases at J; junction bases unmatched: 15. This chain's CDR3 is CASSPLRGTGIGNQPQHF. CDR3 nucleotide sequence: TGTGCCAGCAGTCCCCTCCGAGGGACAGGGATAGGGAATCAGCCCCAGCATTTT.

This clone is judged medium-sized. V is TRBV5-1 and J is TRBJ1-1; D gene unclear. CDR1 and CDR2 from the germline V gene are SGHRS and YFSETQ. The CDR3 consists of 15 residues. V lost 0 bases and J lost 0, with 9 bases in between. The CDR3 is CASSLVTDMNTEAFF. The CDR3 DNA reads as TGCGCCAGCAGCTTGGTTACAGACATGAACACTGAAGCTTTCTTT.

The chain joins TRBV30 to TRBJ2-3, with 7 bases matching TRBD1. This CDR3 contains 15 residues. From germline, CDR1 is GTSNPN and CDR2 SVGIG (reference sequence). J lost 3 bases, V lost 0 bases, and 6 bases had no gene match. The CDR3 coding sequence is TGTGCCTGGAGTGTAAGATCAGGGGGAACAGATACGCAGTATTTT. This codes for CAWSVRSGGTDTQYF. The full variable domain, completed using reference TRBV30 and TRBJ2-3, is SQTIHQWPATLVQPVGSPLSLECTVEGTSNPNLYWYRQAAGRGLQLLFYSVGIGQISSEVPQNLSASRPQDRQFILSSKKLLLSDSGFYLCAWSVRSGGTDTQYFGPGTRLTVL.

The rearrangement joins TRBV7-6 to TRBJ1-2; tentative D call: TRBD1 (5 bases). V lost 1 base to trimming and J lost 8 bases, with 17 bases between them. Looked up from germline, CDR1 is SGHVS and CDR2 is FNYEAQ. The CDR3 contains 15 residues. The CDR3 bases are TGTGCCAGCAGCTTAGGCCAAGTGGGGCGGCAGGGCTACACCTTC. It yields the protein CASSLGQVGRQGYTF.

The DNA of the CDR3 is TGTGCCAGCAGCCTAGGGACAGGCAACGGTGAAAAACTGTTTTTT. It encodes CASSLGTGNGEKLFF. The V gene is TRBV3-1 (or the pseudogene TRBV3-2), the J gene TRBJ1-4; 8 nucleotides align to TRBD1. V trimming: 4 bases; J trimming: 7 bases; junction bases outside the gene matches: 8. Per the germline V gene, CDR1 is LGHDT and CDR2 is YNNKEL (reference sequence). This CDR3 has 15 residues.

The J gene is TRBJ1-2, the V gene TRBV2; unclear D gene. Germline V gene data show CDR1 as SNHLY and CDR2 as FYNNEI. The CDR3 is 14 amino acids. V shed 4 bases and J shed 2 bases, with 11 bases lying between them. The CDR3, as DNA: TGTGCCAGCAGTGTTTATGCAGGCAACTATGGCTACACCTTC. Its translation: CASSVYAGNYGYTF.

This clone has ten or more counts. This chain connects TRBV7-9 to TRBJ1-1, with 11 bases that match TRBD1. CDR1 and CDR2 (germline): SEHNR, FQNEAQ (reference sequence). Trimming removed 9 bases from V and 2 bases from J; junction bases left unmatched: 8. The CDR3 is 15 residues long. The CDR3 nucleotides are TGTGCCAGTAAGGACAGGGGGCCAAATAACACTGAAGCTTTCTTT. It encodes CASKDRGPNNTEAFF.

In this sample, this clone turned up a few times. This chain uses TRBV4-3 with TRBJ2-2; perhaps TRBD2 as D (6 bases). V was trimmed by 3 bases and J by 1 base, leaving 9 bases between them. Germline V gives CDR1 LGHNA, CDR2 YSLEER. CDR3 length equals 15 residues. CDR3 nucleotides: TGCGCCAGCAGCCAGGGCGGGGTGAACACCGGGGAGCTGTTTTTT. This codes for CASSQGGVNTGELFF.

For the CDR3, the DNA is TGTGCCAGCAGTCTCGACAGAAACACTGAAGCTTTCTTT. As protein: CASSLDRNTEAFF. The V gene is TRBV6-2 or TRBV6-3, the J gene TRBJ1-1; the D gene is possibly TRBD1 (5 bases). Trimming stripped 5 bases from V and 2 bases from J, with 9 bases between. This CDR3 region has 13 residues. Germline CDR1 reads MNHEY; CDR2 reads SVGEGT.

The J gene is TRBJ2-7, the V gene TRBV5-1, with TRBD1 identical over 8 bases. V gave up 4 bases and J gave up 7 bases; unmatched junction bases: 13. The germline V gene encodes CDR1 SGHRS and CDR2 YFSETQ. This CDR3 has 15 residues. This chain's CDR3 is CASSGDGRGPGEQYF. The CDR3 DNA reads TGCGCCAGCAGCGGAGATGGCAGGGGGCCAGGAGAGCAGTACTTC.

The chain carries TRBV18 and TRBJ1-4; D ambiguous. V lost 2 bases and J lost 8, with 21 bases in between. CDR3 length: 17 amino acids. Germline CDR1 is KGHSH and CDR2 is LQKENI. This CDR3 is CASSPNYPGPTGEKLFF. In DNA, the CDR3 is TGTGCCAGCTCACCAAATTACCCGGGCCCCACGGGAGAAAAACTGTTTTTT.

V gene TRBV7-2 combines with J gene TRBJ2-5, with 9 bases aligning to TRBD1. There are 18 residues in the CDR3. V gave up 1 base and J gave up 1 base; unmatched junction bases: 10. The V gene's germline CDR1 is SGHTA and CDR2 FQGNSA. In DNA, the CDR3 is TGTGCCAGCAGCTTAGGTCCTACAGGGGGCCCTATCCAAGAGACCCAGTACTTC. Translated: CASSLGPTGGPIQETQYF. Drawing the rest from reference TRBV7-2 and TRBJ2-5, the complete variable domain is GAGVSQSPSNKVTEKGKDVELRCDPISGHTALYWYRQSLGQGLEFLIYFQGNSAPDKSGLPSDRFSAERTGGSVSTLTIQRTQQEDSAVYLCASSLGPTGGPIQETQYFGPGTRLLVL.

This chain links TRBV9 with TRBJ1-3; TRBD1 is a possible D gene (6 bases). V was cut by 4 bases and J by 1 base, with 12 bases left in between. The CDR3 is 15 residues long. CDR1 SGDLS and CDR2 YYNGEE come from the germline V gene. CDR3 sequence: CASSPQQGSGNTIYF. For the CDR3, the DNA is TGTGCCAGCAGCCCACAACAGGGATCTGGAAACACCATATATTTT.

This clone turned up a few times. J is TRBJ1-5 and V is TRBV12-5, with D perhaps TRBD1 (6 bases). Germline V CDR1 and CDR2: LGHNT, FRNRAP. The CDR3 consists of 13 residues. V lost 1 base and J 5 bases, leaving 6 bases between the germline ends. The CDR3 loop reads CASGLEGDQPQHF. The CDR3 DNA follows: TGTGCTAGTGGTTTGGAGGGGGATCAGCCCCAGCATTTT.

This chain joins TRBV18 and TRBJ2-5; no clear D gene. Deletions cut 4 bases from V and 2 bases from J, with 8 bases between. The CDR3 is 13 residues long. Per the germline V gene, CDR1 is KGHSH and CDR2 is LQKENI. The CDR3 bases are TGTGCCAGCTCACAACAGTGGCAAGAGACCCAGTACTTC. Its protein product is CASSQQWQETQYF.

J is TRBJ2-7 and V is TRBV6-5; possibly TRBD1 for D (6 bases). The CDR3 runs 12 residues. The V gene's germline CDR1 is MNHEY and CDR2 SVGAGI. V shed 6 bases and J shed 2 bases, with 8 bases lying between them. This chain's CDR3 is CASRWDTYEQYF. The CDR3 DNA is TGTGCCAGCAGGTGGGACACCTACGAGCAGTACTTC.

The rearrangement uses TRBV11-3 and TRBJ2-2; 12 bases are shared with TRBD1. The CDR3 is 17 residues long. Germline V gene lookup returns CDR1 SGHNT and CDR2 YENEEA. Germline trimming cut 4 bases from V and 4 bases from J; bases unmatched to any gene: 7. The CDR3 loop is CASSSGWDRGLTGELFF. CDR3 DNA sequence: TGTGCCAGCAGCTCCGGGTGGGACAGGGGGCTCACCGGGGAGCTGTTTTTT.

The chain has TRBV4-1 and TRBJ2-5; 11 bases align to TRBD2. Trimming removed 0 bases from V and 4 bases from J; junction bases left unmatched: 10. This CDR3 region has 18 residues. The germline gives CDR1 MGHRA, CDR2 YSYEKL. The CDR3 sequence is CASSQDLVAGGPLETQYF. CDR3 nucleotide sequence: TGCGCCAGCAGCCAAGATCTGGTAGCGGGGGGGCCTCTAGAGACCCAGTACTTC.